One and the same sample provided the 11 T cell receptor beta chains below, sequenced in a study of T cell responses to AZD1222 COVID-19 vaccine. The protocol was immunoSEQ multiplex PCR, while the TCRdb copy is restricted to in-frame clones and leaves out a portion. The sample has about 120,000 clones, roughly 91% seen once. Sequenced here: peripheral blood, sampled on day 0 of AZD1222 vaccination. These receptor sequences come from an adult in good health.

V and J are TRBV18 and TRBJ1-2; D ambiguous. Trimming left V 0 bases short and J 8 bases short, with 10 bases between. CDR3 size: 13 residues. Per germline, CDR1 KGHSH and CDR2 LQKENI. CDR3 nucleotides: TGTGCCAGCTCACCACCCGGAAACTTCGGCTACACCTTC. Its protein is CASSPPGNFGYTF.

With respect to this clone: This sequence may be a read error, since a much larger clone differs from it by one base. The chain recombines TRBV4-2 with TRBJ1-5, with 9 bases aligning to TRBD1. This CDR3 contains 15 residues. Trimming took 4 bases from V and 1 from J; bases not matched to a gene: 2. In germline, CDR1 is LGHNA, CDR2 YNFKEQ. CDR3 nucleotide sequence: TGTGCCAGCAGCCCCGGGACAGGGAGCAATCAGCCCCAGCATTTT. It is translated as CASSPGTGSNQPQHF.

V usage is TRBV10-3 and J usage is TRBJ1-1, with 8 bases aligning to TRBD1. This CDR3 has 16 residues. J gave up 0 bases and V 8 bases, and 11 bases lay outside the gene matches. CDR1 and CDR2 from the germline V gene are ENHRY and SYGVKD. In nucleotides, the CDR3 is TGTGCCATCTTATCAGGACAGGGATCAGTGAACACTGAAGCTTTCTTT. Its translation is CAILSGQGSVNTEAFF.

The chain couples TRBV14 to TRBJ2-2; D is unresolved. The V gene's germline CDR1 is SGHDN and CDR2 FVKESK. The ends were cut back, 2 bases at V and 7 bases at J, with 5 bases in the middle. There are 12 residues in the CDR3. Here the CDR3 DNA reads TGTGCCAGCAGCCAATACGGCGGGGAGCTGTTTTTT. This sequence encodes CASSQYGGELFF.

This clone was seen more than once but under ten times. The gene calls are TRBV7-8 and TRBJ1-3, with TRBD1 as a possible D gene (6 bases). Trimming stripped 4 bases from V and 8 bases from J, with 12 bases between. Germline V CDR1 and CDR2: SGHVS, FQNEAQ. The CDR3 is 13 amino acids. This CDR3 is CASSSLEGDTIYF. The CDR3 DNA follows: TGTGCCAGCAGCTCACTTGAGGGGGACACCATATATTTT. The complete variable domain, with remaining parts taken from reference TRBV7-8 and TRBJ1-3, reads GAGVSQSPRYKVAKRGQDVALRCDPISGHVSLFWYQQALGQGPEFLTYFQNEAQLDKSGLPSDRFFAERPEGSVSTLKIQRTQQEDSAVYLCASSSLEGDTIYFGEGSWLTVV.

The genes are TRBV6-5 and TRBJ2-7, with D possibly being TRBD1 (5 bases). The CDR3 runs 12 residues. The V end lost 8 bases, the J end lost 2 bases, and 10 bases lay between the germline ends. Germline V gene sequence: CDR1 MNHEY, CDR2 SVGAGI. CDR3 region: CASLGVAYEQYF. CDR3 nucleotide sequence: TGTGCCAGCTTAGGGGTAGCCTACGAGCAGTACTTC.

The chain employs TRBV25-1 and TRBJ1-2; 9 nucleotides agree with TRBD1. In germline, CDR1 is MGHDK, CDR2 SYGVNS. V dropped 3 bases and J dropped 6; count of bases not matched to a gene: 8. This CDR3 has 15 amino acids. CDR3 residues: CASSDPGQGVDGYTF. The CDR3 DNA is TGTGCCAGCAGTGATCCGGGACAGGGCGTGGATGGCTACACCTTC.

J is TRBJ1-2 and V is TRBV6-5, with 10 bases matching TRBD1. Trimming at V came to 7 bases and at J to 4 bases, leaving 6 bases not matched to a gene. Germline CDR1 is MNHEY and CDR2 is SVGAGI. This CDR3 is 14 amino acids long. The CDR3 protein is CASKPTGGFYGYTF. The CDR3 coding sequence is TGTGCCAGCAAACCGACAGGGGGCTTCTATGGCTACACCTTC.

The chain combines TRBV6-1 with TRBJ1-3, with D perhaps TRBD1 (6 bases). CDR3 length equals 17 residues. Germline CDR1 MNHNS, CDR2 SASEGT. V shed 2 bases and J shed 2 bases, with 16 bases lying between them. CDR3: CASSEHFNRVTGNTIYF. The CDR3, as DNA: TGTGCCAGCAGTGAACACTTTAACAGGGTCACTGGAAACACCATATATTTT.

This clone was observed a single time. The gene calls are TRBV2 and TRBJ1-1; D gene ambiguous. Trimming removed 4 bases at V and 4 bases at J, with 10 bases between. Germline assignment: CDR1 SNHLY and CDR2 FYNNEI. The CDR3 contains 13 residues. The CDR3 DNA sequence: TGTGCCAGCAGTGTTGGGGTGCCCACTGAAGCTTTCTTT. Translation gives CASSVGVPTEAFF.

This chain uses TRBV5-1 with TRBJ2-5; weak D call: TRBD1 (5 bases). V dropped 5 bases and J dropped 4 bases, with 12 bases sitting between them. CDR3 size: 13 residues. Germline values: CDR1 SGHRS, CDR2 YFSETQ. The CDR3 DNA follows: TGCGCCAGCAGAACAGGAGCCCCAGAGACCCAGTACTTC. Protein sequence: CASRTGAPETQYF.